The 27 T cell receptor beta chains given below trace back to one sample, sequenced in a study of cytomegalovirus exposure and HLA in healthy donors (dated by TCRdb to the late 2010s). The library relied on the immunoSEQ multiplex PCR assay. For the multiplex PCR, a mixture combining 60 forward primers for TCR Vbeta segments and 13 reverse primers for TCR Jbeta segments was used. TCRdb stores this immuneACCESS table with in-frame sequences only. Part of the clones is absent; in the studies checked, under half of the shortfall reflects unresolved V genes, and no reason is known for the rest. This sample has around 190,000 clones in its table, and about four fifths of those were observed once. Of the sample, roughly 14% falls within the top ten clones. Sequencing was carried out using PBMCs. The receptor set was obtained from a woman younger than 45 in good health and CMV-seropositive.

In this sample, this clone turned up once. The chain joins TRBV2 to TRBJ2-1, with 7 bases fitting TRBD1. The CDR3 is 15 residues long. Germline V gene lookup returns CDR1 SNHLY and CDR2 FYNNEI. Trimming at V came to 7 bases and at J to 2 bases, leaving 8 bases not matched to a gene. CDR3 protein: CASIKRGPPYNEQFF. CDR3 nucleotide sequence: TGTGCCAGCATTAAAAGGGGGCCCCCCTACAATGAGCAGTTCTTC.

The rearrangement links TRBV7-3 to TRBJ2-1; 9 positions agree with TRBD1. The CDR3 runs 15 residues. Germline V gives CDR1 SGHTA, CDR2 FQGTGA. The J segment lost 5 bases and the V segment lost 5 bases, leaving 7 bases of the junction unmatched. The CDR3 region has the DNA TGTGCCAGCAGCGTCACAGGGGGCGCACACAATGAGCAGTTCTTC. It is translated as CASSVTGGAHNEQFF.

V is TRBV4-1 and J is TRBJ2-3, with 8 positions matching TRBD1. Trimming removed 2 bases from V and 3 bases from J; junction bases left unmatched: 7. In germline, CDR1 is MGHRA, CDR2 YSYEKL. This CDR3 comprises 16 residues. The CDR3 nucleotides read TGCGCCAGCAGCCAATGGGGACAGGTCAGGACAGATACGCAGTATTTT. Translation gives CASSQWGQVRTDTQYF.

For this clone: The same CDR3 arises from other DNA sequences in this sample as well. This rearrangement joins TRBV5-1 to TRBJ2-3; no clear D. Germline assignment: CDR1 SGHRS and CDR2 YFSETQ. The CDR3 is 14 residues long. The V gene lost 1 base and the J gene lost 0 bases, with 6 bases spanning the gap. The CDR3 spells CASSLTGSTDTQYF. For the CDR3, the DNA is TGCGCCAGCAGCTTGACGGGTAGCACAGATACGCAGTATTTT.

The chain couples TRBV7-9 to TRBJ2-5; D is perhaps TRBD2 (6 bases). Germline V gene sequence: CDR1 SEHNR, CDR2 FQNEAQ (reference sequence). The CDR3 contains 15 residues. The V end lost 5 bases, the J end lost 2 bases, and 15 bases lay between the germline ends. The CDR3 DNA reads TGTGCCAGCAGCCAACTAGCTTTGACACAAGAGACCCAGTACTTC. Its translation: CASSQLALTQETQYF.

The genes are TRBV5-1 and TRBJ2-3; TRBD2 agrees at 7 bases. The CDR3 totals 17 residues. Trimming at V came to 0 bases and at J to 5 bases, leaving 12 bases not matched to a gene. Looked up from germline, CDR1 is SGHRS and CDR2 is YFSETQ. CDR3 nucleotides: TGCGCCAGCAGCTTGGAGTTGGGACTACAAGTTAGAGATACGCAGTATTTT. Protein sequence: CASSLELGLQVRDTQYF.

This clone was counted between two and nine times. V is TRBV6-5 and J is TRBJ2-4; the D is unclear. The V end lost 10 bases, the J end lost 7 bases, and 11 bases lay between the germline ends. Per the germline V gene, CDR1 is MNHEY and CDR2 is SVGAGI. CDR3 size: 11 residues. The CDR3 is CATKSVNIQYF. The CDR3 bases are TGTGCCACCAAAAGCGTGAACATTCAGTACTTC.

V usage is TRBV28 and J usage is TRBJ2-1; 10 bases align to TRBD2. The CDR3 sequence is 15 residues long. Germline V gene lookup returns CDR1 MDHEN and CDR2 SYDVKM. The V segment lost 0 bases and the J segment 7 bases; nucleotides outside the gene matches: 3. The CDR3 reads CASSLWGTSVNEQFF. CDR3 DNA: TGTGCCAGCAGTTTATGGGGGACTAGCGTGAATGAGCAGTTCTTC.

The CDR3 coding sequence is TGTGCCTCCTCACAGGGGCTGGATTCACCCCTCCACTTT. Amino acid sequence: CASSQGLDSPLHF. This rearrangement joins TRBV30 to TRBJ1-6, with 7 positions matching TRBD1. Germline V lookup: CDR1 GTSNPN, CDR2 SVGIG (reference sequence). The CDR3 length is 13 residues. V lost 7 bases and J lost 8; bases outside the gene matches: 8.

This clone was observed a few times. The V call is TRBV7-2, the J call TRBJ2-1; D not resolved. The CDR3 is 13 amino acids. V lost 2 bases and J 5 bases, leaving 7 bases between the germline ends. Germline CDR1 and CDR2: SGHTA and FQGNSA. CDR3 sequence (DNA): TGTGCCAGCAGCTTACAGGTCGACAATGAGCAGTTCTTC. This translates into CASSLQVDNEQFF.

The genes are TRBV6-6 and TRBJ2-3; 11 bases line up with TRBD2. The V segment lost 2 bases and the J segment 8 bases; nucleotides outside the gene matches: 9. Germline loops: CDR1 MNHNY, CDR2 SVGAGI (reference sequence). CDR3 size: 16 residues. The CDR3 DNA reads TGTGCCAGCAGTTACCATCCGACTAGCGGGACCGCTACGCAGTATTTT. This sequence encodes CASSYHPTSGTATQYF.

This clone was seen once. V usage is TRBV5-1 and J usage is TRBJ1-1; D is possibly TRBD1 (5 bases). The V and J ends lost 1 base and 0 bases respectively, with 13 bases between them. The CDR3 has 16 amino acids. Germline CDR1 and CDR2: SGHRS and YFSETQ. DNA for the CDR3: TGCGCCAGCAGCTTGAATGCGGGACGGCTGAACACTGAAGCTTTCTTT. This sequence encodes CASSLNAGRLNTEAFF. Together with reference TRBV5-1 and TRBJ1-1, the CDR3 gives the full variable domain: KAGVTQTPRYLIKTRGQQVTLSCSPISGHRSVSWYQQTPGQGLQFLFEYFSETQRNKGNFPGRFSGRQFSNSRSEMNVSTLELGDSALYLCASSLNAGRLNTEAFFGQGTRLTVV.

The chain combines TRBV28 with TRBJ1-1; a weak D match, TRBD1 (5 bases). The germline V and J ends were trimmed by 5 bases and 1 base, with 23 bases remaining between them. Germline V gene data show CDR1 as MDHEN and CDR2 as SYDVKM. The CDR3 length is 18 residues. The CDR3: CASSPLMTFGQRNTEAFF. CDR3 DNA: TGTGCCAGCAGTCCCCTCATGACGTTCGGACAAAGGAACACTGAAGCTTTCTTT.

The chain combines TRBV28 with TRBJ2-1, with unresolved D. The germline V gene encodes CDR1 MDHEN and CDR2 SYDVKM. The CDR3 has 15 residues. The V end was cut by 3 bases, the J end by 0 bases, with 9 bases between. The CDR3 here is CASSLQRSSYNEQFF. CDR3 coding DNA: TGTGCCAGCAGTTTGCAGAGGAGCTCCTACAATGAGCAGTTCTTC. The whole variable domain, filled in from reference TRBV28 and TRBJ2-1, reads DVKVTQSSRYLVKRTGEKVFLECVQDMDHENMFWYRQDPGLGLRLIYFSYDVKMKEKGDIPEGYSVSREKKERFSLILESASTNQTSMYLCASSLQRSSYNEQFFGPGTRLTVL.

The chain is built from TRBV11-3 and TRBJ2-7, with TRBD1 as a possible D gene (5 bases). V lost 0 bases and J 5 bases, leaving 11 bases between the germline ends. The CDR3 covers 14 residues. Germline V gives CDR1 SGHNT, CDR2 YENEEA. CDR3 nucleotide sequence: TGTGCCAGCAGCTTAGAGACAGACGTCGACGAGCAGTACTTC. It codes for CASSLETDVDEQYF.

There are a few counts of this clone. Mismatch with germline at one junction end may stem from a read error. V gene TRBV7-7 combines with J gene TRBJ2-3; 7 bases match TRBD1. Germline V gene lookup returns CDR1 SSHAT and CDR2 FNYEAQ (reference sequence). The CDR3 consists of 14 residues. The CDR3: CASSPTGFADTQYF. CDR3 nucleotides: TGTGCTAGCAGCCCGACAGGGTTCGCAGATACGCAGTATTTT.

This chain uses TRBV2 with TRBJ2-1; 8 nucleotides line up with TRBD2. The germline CDR1 and CDR2 sequences are SNHLY and FYNNEI. This CDR3 has 15 residues. After removal of 5 bases from V and 7 bases from J, the junction contained 10 bases not matched to a gene. CDR3 sequence (DNA): TGTGCCAGCAGTCCTCCTAGCGGGCGAGGGAATGAGCAGTTCTTC. Residues: CASSPPSGRGNEQFF.

This sequence joins TRBV7-9 and TRBJ2-3, with TRBD2 identical over 11 bases. Germline CDR1 is SEHNR and CDR2 is FQNEAQ (reference sequence). V shed 3 bases, J shed 6 bases, and the junction held 5 bases outside the gene matches. CDR3 length equals 15 residues. The CDR3: CASSFSGGASDTQYF. The CDR3 DNA is TGTGCCAGCAGCTTTAGCGGGGGGGCGTCGGATACGCAGTATTTT.

The chain links TRBV6-5 to TRBJ2-3; tentatively, D is TRBD2 (6 bases). The CDR3 runs 13 residues. Germline V gene sequence: CDR1 MNHEY, CDR2 SVGAGI. The V end was cut by 6 bases, the J end by 1 base, with 8 bases between. The CDR3 DNA is TGTGCCAGCAGGTTAGCGGGCACAGATACGCAGTATTTT. It yields the protein CASRLAGTDTQYF.

The J gene is TRBJ2-7, the V gene TRBV6-1; D gene ambiguous. Germline-derived CDR1 and CDR2 are MNHNS and SASEGT. CDR3 length equals 11 residues. Between the trimmed V and J ends, which lost 7 bases and 2 bases, there was a span of 6 bases. CDR3 protein: CASTEAYEQYF. CDR3 DNA sequence: TGTGCCAGCACCGAGGCCTACGAGCAGTACTTC.

V and J are TRBV5-1 and TRBJ2-1, with D possibly matching TRBD1 (5 bases). Germline loops: CDR1 SGHRS, CDR2 YFSETQ. CDR3 length: 14 amino acids. The V gene lost 0 bases and the J gene lost 6 bases, with 10 bases spanning the gap. CDR3 amino acids: CASSLGGRGNEQFF. The CDR3 DNA reads TGCGCCAGCAGCTTGGGGGGCCGAGGCAATGAGCAGTTCTTC.

The count of this clone is one. The chain has TRBV10-3 and TRBJ1-4, with 9 bases fitting TRBD1. The CDR3 sequence is 13 residues long. Germline V gene sequence: CDR1 ENHRY, CDR2 SYGVKD. J was trimmed by 8 bases and V by 10 bases; bases with no gene match: 8. For the CDR3, the DNA is TGTGCCAGCGCACAGGGGGCTAGGGAAAAACTGTTTTTT. Protein product: CASAQGAREKLFF.

The V call is TRBV30, the J call TRBJ2-7, with TRBD1 identical over 9 bases. The V gene end was trimmed by 4 bases and the J gene end by 0 bases; junction bases not matched to a gene: 4. Germline CDR1 GTSNPN, CDR2 SVGIG (reference sequence). This CDR3 is built from 14 residues. CDR3 nucleotide sequence: TGTGCCTGGAACAGGGGGCCCGACTCCTACGAGCAGTACTTC. This translates into CAWNRGPDSYEQYF.

By share of the sample, this clone is large (0.1 to 1%). The chain joins TRBV12-5 to TRBJ1-1; 8 bases line up with TRBD1. J gave up 11 bases and V 1 base, and 6 bases lay outside the gene matches. The CDR3 runs 13 residues. Germline V gives CDR1 LGHNT, CDR2 FRNRAP. CDR3 sequence: CASGLGGGQEAFF. The CDR3 nucleotides are TGTGCTAGTGGTTTGGGAGGGGGACAGGAGGCTTTCTTT.

This chain joins TRBV10-1 and TRBJ1-2; 7 positions match TRBD1. Trimming cost V 0 bases and J 6 bases; bases outside gene matches: 4. This CDR3 is 14 amino acids long. The germline V gene has CDR1 WNHNN and CDR2 SYGVQD (reference sequence). DNA of the CDR3: TGCGCCAGCAGTGAGTCGCTGACAGGGAATGGCTACACCTTC. Translation: CASSESLTGNGYTF.

This clone was counted once. V gene TRBV30 combines with J gene TRBJ1-3; a possible D gene is TRBD1 (5 bases). CDR3 length: 16 residues. Trimming pared 0 bases from V and 0 bases from J, leaving 12 bases between. CDR1 GTSNPN and CDR2 SVGIG come from the germline V gene (reference sequence). The CDR3 loop reads CAWSVKGAFSGNTIYF. CDR3 coding DNA: TGTGCCTGGAGTGTAAAAGGGGCCTTCTCTGGAAACACCATATATTTT.

The chain carries TRBV6-5 and TRBJ1-3; no reliable D call. Trimming cost V 7 bases and J 1 base, with 8 bases left between them. Germline lookup yields CDR1 MNHEY and CDR2 SVGAGI. The CDR3 extends over 13 amino acids. The CDR3 here is CASTPNSGNTIYF. CDR3 coding DNA: TGTGCCAGCACACCTAATTCTGGAAACACCATATATTTT.